The 25 T cell receptor beta chains below were found in one sample sequenced in a study of blood T cells in healthy people across ages. PCR was performed a second time for about 7 to 11 cycles using a sample-barcoded 5' primer and a J-beta primer mix. MiXCR was run by TCRdb on the 5' RACE reads, yielding one entry per CDR3 protein. The sample has about 1.6 million distinct CDR3 sequences; roughly 32% are singletons. Source material: blood. These receptors were collected from a woman aged 30 to 39 in good health.

The genes are TRBV20-1 and TRBJ2-1; D remains ambiguous. CDR1 is DFQATT, CDR2 SNEGSKA, per germline (reference sequence). CDR3 length equals 13 residues. V was pared by 1 base and J by 5 bases, with 9 bases between. The chain's CDR3 is CSARAGENNEQFF. The CDR3 bases are TGCAGTGCTAGAGCAGGTGAAAACAATGAGCAGTTCTTC.

The rearrangement links TRBV20-1 to TRBJ1-1; a weak D match, TRBD1 (6 bases). The CDR3 runs 14 residues. V lost 1 base and J lost 1, with 10 bases in between. Germline V gene sequence: CDR1 DFQATT, CDR2 SNEGSKA (reference sequence). This chain's CDR3 is CSARVGAQNTEAFF. Here the CDR3 DNA reads TGCAGTGCTAGAGTGGGGGCCCAGAACACTGAAGCTTTCTTT.

The chain is built from TRBV9 and TRBJ1-4; no clear D gene. V lost 8 bases to trimming and J lost 8 bases, with 16 bases between them. From germline, CDR1 is SGDLS and CDR2 YYNGEE. The CDR3 consists of 13 residues. CDR3 sequence: CASGSGLEEKLFF. The CDR3 DNA sequence: TGTGCCAGTGGAAGCGGGTTGGAGGAAAAACTGTTTTTT.

This clonotype was detected ten times or more. The CDR3 protein is CASSLAGLGTEAFF. The CDR3 DNA reads as TGCGCCAGCAGCTTAGCGGGTCTCGGCACTGAAGCTTTCTTT. This rearrangement joins TRBV5-1 to TRBJ1-1; no definite D call. Between the trimmed V and J ends, which lost 2 bases and 4 bases, there was a span of 12 bases. CDR1 is SGHRS and CDR2 is YFSETQ in the germline V gene. The CDR3 length is 14 residues.

Only a few counts were recorded for this clonotype. This chain uses TRBV13 with TRBJ2-3, with D possibly matching TRBD2 (5 bases). Germline loops: CDR1 PRHDT, CDR2 FYEKMQ (reference sequence). V was clipped by 3 bases and J by 4 bases, with 20 bases between them. This CDR3 is 17 amino acids long. Here the CDR3 reads CASSFVLGRASADTQYF. Here the CDR3 DNA reads TGTGCCAGCAGCTTCGTCCTCGGGCGGGCCTCCGCAGATACGCAGTATTTT.

The rearrangement joins TRBV2 to TRBJ2-5; 7 nucleotides line up with TRBD1. The trim removed 11 bases at V and 2 bases at J, leaving 8 bases unmatched. The length of the CDR3 is 13 residues. Germline lookup yields CDR1 SNHLY and CDR2 FYNNEI. The CDR3 coding sequence is TGTGCCGGCCGACAGGGTATGCAAGAGACCCAGTACTTC. Amino acids: CAGRQGMQETQYF.

This clonotype was detected only a few times. The gene calls are TRBV6-6 and TRBJ1-1; 7 nucleotides line up with TRBD1. CDR1 is MNHNY and CDR2 is SVGAGI in the germline V gene (reference sequence). V was pared by 7 bases and J by 5 bases, with 13 bases of the junction left unmatched. This CDR3 has 15 residues. DNA for the CDR3: TGTGCCAGCACTACACCCGGGACAGAACTGACTGAAGCTTTCTTT. Residues: CASTTPGTELTEAFF.

The chain uses TRBV29-1 and TRBJ2-3, with a tentative D call TRBD1 (6 bases). Between the trimmed V and J ends, which lost 7 bases and 3 bases, there was a span of 14 bases. The CDR3 extends over 13 amino acids. Germline CDR1 is SQVTM and CDR2 is ANQGSEA. In nucleotides, the CDR3 is TGCAGCGCACAGGGTGGGAGAACAGATACGCAGTATTTT. Encoded protein: CSAQGGRTDTQYF.

CDR3 bases: TGCGCCAGCAGCCAATTCGTGGGAACGGGACAGTCTTACAATGAGCAGTTCTTC. It is translated as CASSQFVGTGQSYNEQFF. The chain joins TRBV4-1 to TRBJ2-1, with 7 bases aligning to TRBD1. This CDR3 spans 18 amino acids. Germline assignment: CDR1 MGHRA and CDR2 YSYEKL. The J segment lost 4 bases and the V segment lost 2 bases, leaving 14 bases of the junction unmatched.

The chain has TRBV2 and TRBJ2-2; the match to TRBD1 covers 7 bases. V shed 8 bases, J shed 4 bases, and the junction held 4 bases outside the gene matches. From germline, CDR1 is SNHLY and CDR2 FYNNEI. The length of the CDR3 is 13 residues. CDR3 DNA sequence: TGTGCCAGCGGAGGACAGGTCACCGGGGAGCTGTTTTTT. It codes for CASGGQVTGELFF. The whole variable domain, filled in from reference TRBV2 and TRBJ2-2, reads EPEVTQTPSHQVTQMGQEVILRCVPISNHLYFYWYRQILGQKVEFLVSFYNNEISEKSEIFDDQFSVERPDGSNFTLKIRSTKLEDSAMYFCASGGQVTGELFFGEGSRLTVL.

V usage is TRBV19 and J usage is TRBJ2-7, with unresolved D. Germline-derived CDR1 and CDR2 are LNHDA and SQIVND (reference sequence). CDR3 length equals 16 residues. With 7 bases removed from V and 1 base from J, the gap between germline ends came to 20 bases. The CDR3 here is CASIAPGPHRSYEQYF. CDR3 nucleotide sequence: TGTGCCAGTATCGCACCGGGCCCCCATCGGTCCTACGAGCAGTACTTC.

The CDR3 region is CSARQIGYEQYF. The DNA for the CDR3 is TGCAGTGCTAGACAGATAGGTTACGAGCAGTACTTC. This chain links TRBV20-1 with TRBJ2-5; no definite D call. The J call is doubtful: the DNA matches TRBJ2-7 better. Germline values: CDR1 DFQATT, CDR2 SNEGSKA (reference sequence). CDR3 size: 12 residues.

This clonotype was seen only a few times. The DNA of the CDR3 is TGTGCCAGCAGTTGGCTAGCTCGGAATGAGCAGTTCTTC. As protein: CASSWLARNEQFF. This chain uses TRBV12-3 or TRBV12-4 with TRBJ2-1; possible D gene TRBD2, 5 bases. This CDR3 region has 13 residues. Trimming took off 4 bases at V and 7 bases at J, with 11 bases between the two ends.

Only a few counts were recorded for this clonotype. CDR3 amino acids: CASSLGYPNWEQYF. The CDR3, as DNA: TGCGCCAGCAGCTTGGGCTACCCAAACTGGGAGCAGTACTTC. The chain recombines TRBV5-1 with TRBJ2-7; D is ambiguous. The CDR3 loop spans 14 amino acids. The V gene's germline CDR1 is SGHRS and CDR2 YFSETQ. Deletions cut 0 bases from V and 7 bases from J, with 14 bases between.

The chain joins TRBV28 to TRBJ2-7; tentatively, D is TRBD2 (6 bases). Germline-derived CDR1 and CDR2 are MDHEN and SYDVKM. Trimming took off 3 bases at V and 5 bases at J, with 23 bases between the two ends. The CDR3 is 17 amino acids. The CDR3 region has the DNA TGTGCCAGCAGTTTTTTTCGGCGGGGTGCATCGGTAGACGAGCAGTACTTC. It translates to CASSFFRRGASVDEQYF.

The chain carries TRBV20-1 and TRBJ2-4, with a possible D match to TRBD2 (5 bases). Trimming shortened V by 2 bases and J by 13 bases, and 18 bases separated the two germline ends. There are 13 residues in the CDR3. Germline V gives CDR1 DFQATT, CDR2 SNEGSKA (reference sequence). CDR3 coding DNA: TGCAGTGCTAGACCAAGCGGATTGGGAGCGCAGTACTTC. Residues: CSARPSGLGAQYF.

This chain uses TRBV14 with TRBJ2-5; 9 bases line up with TRBD2. Germline CDR1 SGHDN, CDR2 FVKESK. The CDR3 spans 17 residues. The J segment lost 4 bases and the V segment lost 0 bases, leaving 9 bases of the junction unmatched. CDR3 sequence: CASSQDQREVARETQYF. The DNA for the CDR3 is TGTGCCAGCAGCCAAGATCAGCGGGAGGTGGCTCGAGAGACCCAGTACTTC.

The chain carries TRBV6-1 and TRBJ1-5, with a tentative D call TRBD1 (5 bases). The CDR3 has 17 residues. The germline V gene encodes CDR1 MNHNS and CDR2 SASEGT. V shed 5 bases and J shed 6 bases, with 23 bases lying between them. The CDR3 reads CASSPIRGTSAGQPQHF. In DNA form, the CDR3 reads TGTGCCAGCAGTCCAATTCGGGGGACCTCGGCGGGTCAGCCCCAGCATTTT.

There are many counts of this clonotype. The V gene is TRBV11-2, the J gene TRBJ2-5; D is uncertain. The CDR3 contains 14 residues. Germline V gives CDR1 SGHAT, CDR2 FQNNGV. Trimming stripped 5 bases from V and 2 bases from J, with 12 bases between. The CDR3 DNA reads TGTGCCAGCAGCCGAGCCGCATTTCAAGAGACCCAGTACTTC. Amino acids: CASSRAAFQETQYF.

V gene TRBV20-1 combines with J gene TRBJ2-7; 12 nucleotides match TRBD1. The end of the DNA fits TRBJ2-5 better, so the J call may be wrong. Per the germline V gene, CDR1 is DFQATT and CDR2 is SNEGSKA (reference sequence). CDR3 length equals 15 residues. The CDR3, as DNA: TGCAGTGCTAGTAGAGGGACAGGGGGCGGTGGGACCCAGTACTTC. Encoded protein: CSASRGTGGGGTQYF.

This clonotype showed up just a few times. The chain has TRBV5-1 and TRBJ2-1, with D uncertain. CDR3 length: 17 amino acids. V lost 0 bases and J lost 0, with 13 bases in between. Germline V gives CDR1 SGHRS, CDR2 YFSETQ. The CDR3 sequence is CASSLGVVGRSYNEQFF. CDR3 bases: TGCGCCAGCAGCTTGGGTGTCGTCGGGCGCTCCTACAATGAGCAGTTCTTC. The whole variable domain, remainder taken from reference TRBV5-1 and TRBJ2-1, is KAGVTQTPRYLIKTRGQQVTLSCSPISGHRSVSWYQQTPGQGLQFLFEYFSETQRNKGNFPGRFSGRQFSNSRSEMNVSTLELGDSALYLCASSLGVVGRSYNEQFFGPGTRLTVL.

This clonotype was counted only a few times. The chain links TRBV9 to TRBJ2-5, with no clear D. Trimming cost V 2 bases and J 5 bases, with 13 bases left between them. There are 14 residues in the CDR3. The germline gives CDR1 SGDLS, CDR2 YYNGEE. The CDR3 is CASSVLYGSETQYF. Written as DNA, the CDR3 is TGTGCCAGCAGCGTCTTGTACGGTTCGGAGACCCAGTACTTC. The variable domain in full, with the rest retrieved from reference TRBV9 and TRBJ2-5, is DSGVTQTPKHLITATGQRVTLRCSPRSGDLSVYWYQQSLDQGLQFLIQYYNGEERAKGNILERFSAQQFPDLHSELNLSSLELGDSALYFCASSVLYGSETQYFGPGTRLLVL.

The chain recombines TRBV29-1 with TRBJ1-2; 9 nucleotides match TRBD1. J was trimmed by 8 bases and V by 6 bases; bases with no gene match: 13. This CDR3 spans 14 amino acids. Germline-derived CDR1 and CDR2 are SQVTM and ANQGSEA. CDR3 region: CSVRDRERVGGYTF. In DNA form, the CDR3 reads TGCAGCGTCCGGGACAGGGAAAGGGTTGGAGGCTACACCTTC.

Worth noting for this clonotype: At one boundary the junction diverges from the germline segment, which might be a read error. The V call is TRBV9, the J call TRBJ2-3; TRBD2 aligns across 10 bases. This CDR3 contains 17 residues. Looked up from germline, CDR1 is SGDLS and CDR2 is YYNGEE. This chain's CDR3 is CAGSVGRLAGEIDTQYF. The CDR3, as DNA: TGTGCCGGCAGCGTAGGTCGGCTAGCGGGAGAAATAGATACGCAGTATTTT.

This chain links TRBV5-1 with TRBJ2-1; maybe TRBD2 (6 bases). The CDR3 length is 13 residues. Germline V gene lookup returns CDR1 SGHRS and CDR2 YFSETQ. Trimming cost V 8 bases and J 6 bases, with 15 bases left between them. CDR3 amino acids: CASKKTGGNEQFF. The CDR3 DNA follows: TGCGCCAGTAAGAAAACCGGGGGCAATGAGCAGTTCTTC. The full variable domain, rest sourced from reference TRBV5-1 and TRBJ2-1, is KAGVTQTPRYLIKTRGQQVTLSCSPISGHRSVSWYQQTPGQGLQFLFEYFSETQRNKGNFPGRFSGRQFSNSRSEMNVSTLELGDSALYLCASKKTGGNEQFFGPGTRLTVL.